This TCR beta chain emerged from a study of blood T cell repertoires in COVID-19. Per the authors' pipeline: For nucleated cells, counts were estimated from reference gene primer amplification. The method was immunoSEQ multiplex PCR; TCRdb's version includes in-frame clones alone and lacks a portion of them. For V, J and clone size, that table is used; D and trimming come from the DNA. The sample consists of approximately 180,000 clones, about 93% of them appearing once. Trimming removed 1 base from V and 3 bases from J; junction bases left unmatched: 6. The CDR3 length is 16 residues. Germline-derived CDR1 and CDR2 are LNHDA and SQIVND (reference sequence).

The chain recombines TRBV19 with TRBJ2-5; TRBD2 aligns across 9 bases. Source material: peripheral blood. The sequence was collected from a middle-aged man with acute or convalescent COVID-19. In DNA form, the CDR3 reads TGTGCCAGTAGTATAGTTCGCGGGGGGGGTAAAGAGACCCAGTACTTC. Encoded protein: CASSIVRGGGKETQYF.